Listed here are 28 T cell receptor beta chains from one sample, sequenced in a study of cytomegalovirus exposure and HLA in healthy donors. PCR used 60 Vbeta primers and 13 Jbeta primers. Profiled with immunoSEQ multiplex PCR; TCRdb holds only in-frame clones, not every one. Of about 86,000 clones in the sample, about two thirds were seen once. Sequenced sample: PBMCs. The source of these receptors is a man aged 55 to 70 in good health and CMV-seronegative.

The chain is built from TRBV27 and TRBJ1-2; D gene ambiguous. Trimming removed 1 base at V and 5 bases at J, with 8 bases between. The CDR3 is made up of 13 amino acids. Germline V gene sequence: CDR1 MNHEY, CDR2 SMNVEV (reference sequence). CDR3 amino acids: CASSLLAGYGYTF. CDR3 in DNA: TGTGCCAGCAGTTTATTAGCGGGGTATGGCTACACCTTC.

This clone was recorded once. The CDR3 DNA is TGTGCCAGCAGCTTCGGAGCGGGAGGATTCTACGAGCAGTACTTC. Residues: CASSFGAGGFYEQYF. The chain recombines TRBV5-6 with TRBJ2-7; 9 nucleotides match TRBD2. V shed 2 bases, J shed 3 bases, and the junction held 6 bases outside the gene matches. Germline CDR1 reads SGHDT; CDR2 reads YYEEEE. This CDR3 spans 15 amino acids.

V is TRBV10-3 and J is TRBJ2-7; D is unclear. The V gene lost 3 bases and the J gene lost 3 bases, with 3 bases spanning the gap. This CDR3 comprises 11 residues. Germline CDR1 ENHRY, CDR2 SYGVKD. The CDR3 DNA reads as TGTGCCATCAGTGACGGCTACGAGCAGTACTTC. This encodes CAISDGYEQYF.

The chain couples TRBV5-1 to TRBJ2-1; 11 bases match TRBD2. Germline V gives CDR1 SGHRS, CDR2 YFSETQ. V trimming: 9 bases; J trimming: 4 bases; junction bases outside the gene matches: 9. This CDR3 comprises 15 residues. CDR3 coding DNA: TGCGCCACCGCGTCGACTAGCGGGGTGTACAATGAGCAGTTCTTC. Translating gives CATASTSGVYNEQFF.

The chain combines TRBV7-8 with TRBJ1-1; no reliable D call. The germline gives CDR1 SGHVS, CDR2 FQNEAQ. The CDR3 has 13 residues. V was trimmed by 0 bases and J by 2 bases, leaving 4 bases between them. The CDR3 is CASSLALNTEAFF. The CDR3, as DNA: TGTGCCAGCAGCTTAGCACTAAACACTGAAGCTTTCTTT. Full variable domain (missing parts from reference TRBV7-8 and TRBJ1-1): GAGVSQSPRYKVAKRGQDVALRCDPISGHVSLFWYQQALGQGPEFLTYFQNEAQLDKSGLPSDRFFAERPEGSVSTLKIQRTQQEDSAVYLCASSLALNTEAFFGQGTRLTVV.

V is TRBV6-6 and J is TRBJ2-1; TRBD2 matches 12 bases. Trimming took 4 bases from V and 6 from J; bases not matched to a gene: 4. This CDR3 comprises 15 residues. Germline lookup yields CDR1 MNHNY and CDR2 SVGAGI (reference sequence). In nucleotides, the CDR3 is TGTGCCAGCAGTTTGGGACTAGCGGGTTTCAATGAGCAGTTCTTC. Protein sequence: CASSLGLAGFNEQFF.

The rearrangement uses TRBV7-2 and TRBJ1-2; D is perhaps TRBD1 (5 bases). Deletions cut 5 bases from V and 1 base from J, with 11 bases between. The germline V gene encodes CDR1 SGHTA and CDR2 FQGNSA. This CDR3 comprises 14 residues. The CDR3 loop is CASSPPRVNYGYTF. The CDR3, as DNA: TGTGCCAGCAGCCCTCCCAGGGTTAACTATGGCTACACCTTC.

CDR3 in amino acids: CASMPTGGHYEQYF. CDR3 coding DNA: TGCGCCAGCATGCCGACAGGGGGCCACTACGAGCAGTACTTC. The gene calls are TRBV5-1 and TRBJ2-7; 10 nucleotides agree with TRBD1. CDR1 is SGHRS, CDR2 YFSETQ, per germline. This CDR3 has 14 residues. Trimming removed 6 bases from V and 3 bases from J; junction bases left unmatched: 6.

V gene TRBV9 combines with J gene TRBJ2-2; 8 nucleotides line up with TRBD2. J gave up 0 bases and V 3 bases, and 4 bases lay outside the gene matches. CDR3 size: 16 residues. Germline CDR1 is SGDLS and CDR2 is YYNGEE. CDR3 protein: CASSGPGGANTGELFF. The DNA for the CDR3 is TGTGCCAGCAGCGGACCGGGGGGGGCGAACACCGGGGAGCTGTTTTTT.

The chain employs TRBV18 and TRBJ2-7; TRBD1 might be the D (6 bases). This CDR3 is 14 amino acids long. V lost 5 bases, J lost 1 base, and 12 bases lay in between. Germline CDR1 reads KGHSH; CDR2 reads LQKENI. The CDR3 loop is CASSIGQYSYEQYF. In DNA, the CDR3 is TGTGCCAGCTCAATAGGACAGTATTCCTACGAGCAGTACTTC.

The chain uses TRBV19 and TRBJ2-1; 15 positions agree with TRBD2. The J segment lost 8 bases and the V segment lost 9 bases, leaving 8 bases of the junction unmatched. CDR1 and CDR2 (germline): LNHDA, SQIVND (reference sequence). CDR3 length: 15 amino acids. CDR3 sequence (DNA): TGTGCCAGCGGACTAGCGGGAGGGGGTTGGGATGAGCAGTTCTTC. Its translation is CASGLAGGGWDEQFF.

This clone has only a few counts. V is TRBV29-1 and J is TRBJ2-5; the D gene is possibly TRBD1 (6 bases). The CDR3 contains 16 residues. Germline CDR1 reads SQVTM; CDR2 reads ANQGSEA. Trimming pared 7 bases from V and 1 base from J, leaving 22 bases between. The CDR3 here is CSAPPSGQRGQETQYF. The CDR3 bases are TGCAGCGCACCCCCGTCGGGACAAAGGGGCCAAGAGACCCAGTACTTC.

This clone turned up a few times. The chain has TRBV7-8 and TRBJ2-2, with D possibly matching TRBD1 (5 bases). Germline V CDR1 and CDR2: SGHVS, FQNEAQ. The CDR3 has 15 amino acids. V shed 0 bases and J shed 5 bases, with 10 bases lying between them. The CDR3 spells CASSLALGVTGELFF. The DNA of the CDR3 is TGTGCCAGCAGCTTAGCTTTAGGGGTGACCGGGGAGCTGTTTTTT. The complete variable domain, with remaining parts taken from reference TRBV7-8 and TRBJ2-2, reads GAGVSQSPRYKVAKRGQDVALRCDPISGHVSLFWYQQALGQGPEFLTYFQNEAQLDKSGLPSDRFFAERPEGSVSTLKIQRTQQEDSAVYLCASSLALGVTGELFFGEGSRLTVL.

The chain is built from TRBV6-6 and TRBJ1-4, with TRBD1 matching 10 bases. The CDR3 covers 14 residues. The germline CDR1 and CDR2 sequences are MNHNY and SVGAGI (reference sequence). V shed 6 bases, J shed 5 bases, and the junction held 3 bases outside the gene matches. The CDR3 DNA reads as TGTGCCAGCAGAAGACAGGGGGCGAATGAAAAACTGTTTTTT. Translating gives CASRRQGANEKLFF.

The chain couples TRBV2 to TRBJ1-3, with D possibly being TRBD1 (5 bases). The V end was cut by 5 bases, the J end by 2 bases, with 7 bases between. The CDR3 has 13 amino acids. Looked up from germline, CDR1 is SNHLY and CDR2 is FYNNEI. CDR3 in amino acids: CASSTGPGNTIYF. DNA of the CDR3: TGTGCCAGCAGTACAGGTCCTGGAAACACCATATATTTT.

This chain links TRBV11-2 with TRBJ1-4; a weak D match, TRBD1 (5 bases). Germline V gene sequence: CDR1 SGHAT, CDR2 FQNNGV. V shed 4 bases and J shed 4 bases, with 13 bases lying between them. CDR3 length: 15 residues. CDR3 nucleotide sequence: TGTGCCAGCAGCTCCGAAACAGGTGATAATGAAAAACTGTTTTTT. This gives the protein CASSSETGDNEKLFF.

V gene TRBV6-5 combines with J gene TRBJ1-2, with D unresolved. The V gene's germline CDR1 is MNHEY and CDR2 SVGAGI. The CDR3 loop spans 13 amino acids. V was clipped by 2 bases and J by 6 bases, with 10 bases between them. CDR3 in amino acids: CASSYRRGDGYTF. In DNA, the CDR3 is TGTGCCAGCAGTTACAGACGGGGAGATGGCTACACCTTC.

This sequence joins TRBV5-1 and TRBJ2-2, with D possibly matching TRBD1 (5 bases). CDR1 and CDR2 (germline): SGHRS, YFSETQ. The CDR3 has 16 amino acids. V shed 6 bases and J shed 0 bases, with 15 bases lying between them. The CDR3 reads CASTKGPLTNTGELFF. CDR3 bases: TGCGCCAGCACGAAGGGGCCCTTGACGAACACCGGGGAGCTGTTTTTT. The variable domain in full, completed from reference TRBV5-1 and TRBJ2-2, reads KAGVTQTPRYLIKTRGQQVTLSCSPISGHRSVSWYQQTPGQGLQFLFEYFSETQRNKGNFPGRFSGRQFSNSRSEMNVSTLELGDSALYLCASTKGPLTNTGELFFGEGSRLTVL.

This clone was counted a few times. The chain joins TRBV29-1 to TRBJ1-1; D unresolved. The CDR3 length is 12 residues. The germline gives CDR1 SQVTM, CDR2 ANQGSEA. V was trimmed by 0 bases and J by 3 bases, leaving 5 bases between them. CDR3 sequence reads: CSVEDRDTEAFF. CDR3 DNA: TGCAGCGTTGAAGACCGGGACACTGAAGCTTTCTTT.

The chain employs TRBV6-1 and TRBJ2-2; D call uncertain. Trimming took 6 bases from V and 7 from J, leaving 12 bases between them. CDR3 length: 13 residues. Per the germline V gene, CDR1 is MNHNS and CDR2 is SASEGT. The CDR3 protein is CASSDTVVGELFF. CDR3 coding DNA: TGTGCCAGCAGCGATACAGTGGTCGGGGAGCTGTTTTTT.

V usage is TRBV4-3 and J usage is TRBJ2-3; 9 bases agree with TRBD1. CDR3 length: 17 amino acids. Germline values: CDR1 LGHNA, CDR2 YSLEER. V lost 3 bases to trimming and J lost 0 bases; unmatched junction nucleotides: 7. The chain's CDR3 is CASSQDRGFKSTDTQYF. The CDR3 nucleotides read TGCGCCAGCAGCCAGGACAGGGGCTTTAAGAGCACAGATACGCAGTATTTT.

V usage is TRBV5-1 and J usage is TRBJ1-3; the D is unclear. CDR3 length: 15 residues. Germline V gene sequence: CDR1 SGHRS, CDR2 YFSETQ. Deletions cut 7 bases from V and 0 bases from J, with 14 bases between. This CDR3 reads CASATGSLSGNTIYF. Here the CDR3 DNA reads TGCGCCAGCGCAACGGGGAGCCTCTCTGGAAACACCATATATTTT.

In nucleotides, the CDR3 is TGTGCCAGCTCACTACCGGGACAGGGAAATACAGATACGCAGTATTTT. Its translation is CASSLPGQGNTDTQYF. This sequence joins TRBV18 and TRBJ2-3, with 9 nucleotides matching TRBD1. The CDR3 covers 16 residues. Germline CDR1 reads KGHSH; CDR2 reads LQKENI. Germline trimming cut 4 bases from V and 3 bases from J; bases unmatched to any gene: 8.

This chain connects TRBV13 to TRBJ1-3; possible D gene TRBD1, 6 bases. The germline gives CDR1 PRHDT, CDR2 FYEKMQ (reference sequence). This CDR3 has 16 residues. V was cut by 5 bases and J by 4 bases, with 18 bases left in between. CDR3 DNA sequence: TGTGCCAGCAGCCGCGCGAGGGGGGGCGCCGGAAACACCATATATTTT. This sequence encodes CASSRARGGAGNTIYF.

This rearrangement joins TRBV18 to TRBJ1-1; a possible D gene is TRBD1 (5 bases). The CDR3 is made up of 15 amino acids. V shed 6 bases and J shed 3 bases, with 17 bases lying between them. CDR1 is KGHSH, CDR2 LQKENI, per germline. The CDR3 nucleotides are TGTGCCAGCTCGCCGGGGGACTTGGTGGACACTGAAGCTTTCTTT. It yields the protein CASSPGDLVDTEAFF.

The chain joins TRBV5-1 to TRBJ1-4; TRBD1 matches at 7 bases. CDR1 and CDR2 (germline): SGHRS, YFSETQ. V shed 2 bases and J 5 bases; nucleotides not matched to a gene: 12. The CDR3 extends over 17 amino acids. CDR3 sequence reads: CASSFRTGGRANEKLFF. The CDR3 DNA is TGCGCCAGCAGCTTTAGGACAGGAGGCCGGGCGAATGAAAAACTGTTTTTT.

Notes on this clone: Other DNA sequences in this specimen translate into the identical CDR3. This chain links TRBV29-1 with TRBJ2-7; D perhaps matches TRBD1 (5 bases). Germline CDR1 SQVTM, CDR2 ANQGSEA. The V and J ends lost 1 base and 5 bases respectively, with 9 bases between them. The CDR3 spans 12 residues. The CDR3 sequence: CSVEAGSHEQYF. The CDR3 DNA sequence: TGCAGCGTTGAAGCAGGGTCCCACGAGCAGTACTTC.

The J gene is TRBJ2-3, the V gene TRBV6-4; D gene unclear. Germline V gives CDR1 MRHNA, CDR2 SNTAGT. V lost 3 bases, J lost 0 bases, and 4 bases lay in between. The CDR3 has 13 residues. CDR3 protein: CASSDTSTDTQYF. The CDR3 DNA reads TGTGCCAGCAGTGATACTAGCACAGATACGCAGTATTTT.